Below, 5 T cell receptor beta chains from the same sample are listed, as sequenced in a study of blood T cell repertoires in COVID-19. Assay used: immunoSEQ multiplex PCR; TCRdb lists only in-frame clones, some missing. This sample has about 120,000 clones, with over 80% found just once. The specimen sequenced was peripheral blood. Receptors were obtained from a woman aged 70 to 79 with acute or convalescent COVID-19.

This rearrangement joins TRBV5-6 to TRBJ2-1; 7 bases agree with TRBD1. The CDR3 consists of 16 residues. Germline values: CDR1 SGHDT, CDR2 YYEEEE. J was trimmed by 7 bases and V by 3 bases; bases with no gene match: 13. This chain's CDR3 is CASSWSALTGLNEQFF. The DNA of the CDR3 is TGTGCCAGCAGCTGGAGCGCCTTGACAGGGTTGAATGAGCAGTTCTTC.

V gene TRBV7-2 combines with J gene TRBJ1-1; D is perhaps TRBD1 (5 bases). The germline gives CDR1 SGHTA, CDR2 FQGNSA. Trimming removed 5 bases from V and 5 bases from J, with 18 bases in between. This CDR3 region has 15 residues. In DNA form, the CDR3 reads TGTGCCAGCAGCCACGTAGGGGATTTTGAGACTGAAGCTTTCTTT. Amino acids: CASSHVGDFETEAFF.

This rearrangement joins TRBV6-5 to TRBJ1-1; D is possibly TRBD1 (5 bases). Per germline, CDR1 MNHEY and CDR2 SVGAGI. V was trimmed by 4 bases and J by 3 bases, leaving 15 bases between them. This CDR3 contains 15 residues. Here the CDR3 reads CASSSSAGKDTEAFF. CDR3 nucleotides: TGTGCCAGCAGTTCCAGTGCAGGGAAGGACACTGAAGCTTTCTTT.

V is TRBV5-1 and J is TRBJ1-1; D unclear. The CDR3 is made up of 14 amino acids. Trimming cost V 6 bases and J 0 bases, with 12 bases left between them. Germline V lookup: CDR1 SGHRS, CDR2 YFSETQ. CDR3 in amino acids: CASKRRTMNTEAFF. CDR3 in DNA: TGCGCCAGCAAGCGGCGTACCATGAACACTGAAGCTTTCTTT.

The chain combines TRBV29-1 with TRBJ2-7, with D possibly TRBD1 on 6 matching bases. Between the trimmed V and J ends, which lost 7 bases and 4 bases, there was a span of 20 bases. Looked up from germline, CDR1 is SQVTM and CDR2 is ANQGSEA. The CDR3 runs 14 residues. DNA of the CDR3: TGCAGCGCACGGGACACGGGGCTTCCATACGAGCAGTACTTC. The encoded protein is CSARDTGLPYEQYF.